This T cell receptor (beta chain) appears in the sequencing data of a study of early T cells in non-severe SARS-CoV-2 infection (dated by TCRdb to the early 2020s). Context from the whole study: Because TCR sequencing relied on bulk RNA taken from unsorted whole blood, pairing of alpha and beta chains was not possible. The paper as a whole reports these results and caveats: Matching against VDJdb was skewed toward anti-spike CD8 responses, likely underestimated virus-specific expansions, and missed private and CD4 specificities.

Measured from the cysteine to the phenylalanine, the CDR3 is 14 residues long. Here the CDR3 DNA is all that survives: 42 bases in frame from base 1. According to the germline V gene, CDR1 reads MNHEY and CDR2 reads SVGAGI. The trim is 7 bases for V and 0 bases for J, with a gap of 13 bases between the germline ends. Set within a cohort of healthcare workers in London, UK, this nested case-control study involved weekly PCR testing of nasopharyngeal swabs along with blood sampling. Healthcare workers were enrolled in the week of the UK lockdown, from 23 to 31 March 2020, and were followed every week for up to roughly 15 weeks. This clonotype was seen many times. Its antigen has not been determined. No base quality information exists; no much larger clone differs at one position. Libraries came from 5' RACE. The reads were generated on a NextSeq 500. Unique molecular identifiers were attached to individual cDNA molecules in the TCR library protocol so that sequencing error and PCR bias could be corrected. Sequencing covered both TCR alpha and beta chains, and within each sample the abundances of alpha and beta sequences were tightly co-correlated. The original pipeline was this. Decombinator V4 was used to annotate the V gene, J gene and CDR3 of the TCR sequences. TCRs were defined as expanded if a significant change between any two time points was detected under a Poisson model with p below 0.0001. TCR abundances were normalised to the total number of TCRs sequenced per sample and expressed as counts per million. MAIT TCRs were defined by TRAV1-2 paired with TRAJ12, TRAJ20 or TRAJ33, and iNKT TCRs by TRAV10 paired with TRAJ18. VDJdb, accessed 1 November 2021, was searched for CMV, EBV and SARS-CoV-2 annotated TCRs, excluding TCRs annotated for multiple antigens. TCRdb cleaned the public reads at Q25 with fastp, built clones with MiXCR and kept in-frame beta chains. Under each unique CDR3 protein, matching rows form one entry showing the most common genes and DNA. The V and J calls shown here were made by TCRdb, not taken from the authors' results. The sample table records 60,000 to 75,000 distinct CDR3 sequences; around 12% of these occur just once. Of the sample, approximately 4.5% is held by the ten largest clones.

The material sequenced was whole blood. This receptor was taken from an adult who was a healthcare worker with PCR-confirmed SARS-CoV-2 infection or an uninfected control (not recorded which). The rearrangement combines TRBV6-5 with TRBJ2-7; there is no confident call for the D gene. In nucleotide form, the sequence is TGTGCCAGCAAATTAATGCAGAGCTCCTACGAGCAGTACTTC. This encodes CASKLMQSSYEQYF.